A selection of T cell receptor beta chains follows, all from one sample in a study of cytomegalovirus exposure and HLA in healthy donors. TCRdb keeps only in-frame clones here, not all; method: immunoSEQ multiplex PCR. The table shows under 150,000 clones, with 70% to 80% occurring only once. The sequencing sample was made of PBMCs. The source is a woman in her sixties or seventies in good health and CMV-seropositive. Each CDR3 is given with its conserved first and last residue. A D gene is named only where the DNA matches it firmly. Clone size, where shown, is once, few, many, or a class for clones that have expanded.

CDR3aa: CASSLASGGGAGTGELFF
CDR3nt: TGTGCCAGCAGCTTGGCATCTGGCGGGGGGGCCGGAACCGGGGAGCTGTTTTTT
d_gene: TRBD2
abundance: few
j_gene: TRBJ2-2
v_gene: TRBV7-8

CDR3aa: CASSVGTGGVQPQHF
CDR3nt: TGTGCCAGCAGCGTAGGAACAGGGGGCGTTCAGCCCCAGCATTTT
d_gene: TRBD1
abundance: few
j_gene: TRBJ1-5
v_gene: TRBV9

CDR3aa: CASSPTGSGGGEETQYF
CDR3nt: TGCGCCAGCAGCCCCACGGGTTCAGGGGGAGGTGAGGAGACCCAGTACTTC
d_gene: -
abundance: -
j_gene: TRBJ2-5
v_gene: TRBV4-1

CDR3aa: CASSASGQESRPTGELFF
CDR3nt: TGTGCCAGCAGCGCCTCGGGACAGGAATCAAGGCCCACCGGGGAGCTGTTTTTT
d_gene: TRBD1
abundance: -
j_gene: TRBJ2-2
v_gene: TRBV9

CDR3aa: CASSEIQGPYEQYF
CDR3nt: TGTGCCAGCAGTGAGATACAGGGGCCCTACGAGCAGTACTTC
d_gene: TRBD1
abundance: few
j_gene: TRBJ2-7
v_gene: TRBV6-1

CDR3aa: CASTPWIAGNYEQYF
CDR3nt: TGTGCCAGCACCCCCTGGATAGCGGGGAACTACGAGCAGTACTTC
d_gene: TRBD2
abundance: -
j_gene: TRBJ2-7
v_gene: TRBV6-7

CDR3aa: CASSQSGLAGGTEQFF
CDR3nt: TGCGCCAGCAGTCAATCGGGGCTAGCGGGGGGAACTGAGCAGTTCTTC
d_gene: TRBD2
abundance: -
j_gene: TRBJ2-1
v_gene: TRBV23-1

CDR3aa: CASSSVAGVTDTQYF
CDR3nt: TGTGCCAGCAGTTCGGTTGCGGGGGTTACAGATACGCAGTATTTT
d_gene: TRBD2
abundance: -
j_gene: TRBJ2-3
v_gene: TRBV6-5

CDR3aa: CASSLTVRGNTEAFF
CDR3nt: TGTGCCAGCAGCTTAACCGTCAGGGGGAACACTGAAGCTTTCTTT
d_gene: -
abundance: few
j_gene: TRBJ1-1
v_gene: TRBV7-3

CDR3aa: CASSPLPRGTNEKLFF
CDR3nt: TGCGCCAGCAGCCCACTACCTCGGGGTACTAATGAAAAACTGTTTTTT
d_gene: -
abundance: -
j_gene: TRBJ1-4
v_gene: TRBV5-1

CDR3aa: CASRTGEDSPLHF
CDR3nt: TGTGCCAGCAGAACCGGAGAGGATTCACCCCTCCACTTT
d_gene: -
abundance: once
j_gene: TRBJ1-6
v_gene: TRBV6-5

CDR3aa: CASSPQGLRNEKLFF
CDR3nt: TGCGCCAGCAGCCCACAGGGGCTTCGAAATGAAAAACTGTTTTTT
d_gene: TRBD1
abundance: -
j_gene: TRBJ1-4
v_gene: TRBV5-1

CDR3aa: CASSPWEGTGYGYTF
CDR3nt: TGTGCCAGCAGCCCCTGGGAGGGGACTGGTTATGGCTACACCTTC
d_gene: -
abundance: -
j_gene: TRBJ1-2
v_gene: TRBV9

CDR3aa: CASNGQEVYEQYF
CDR3nt: TGTGCCAGCAACGGACAGGAGGTTTACGAGCAGTACTTC
d_gene: TRBD1
abundance: -
j_gene: TRBJ2-7
v_gene: TRBV7-9

CDR3aa: CASSVGGGAYNEQFF
CDR3nt: TGTGCCAGCAGCGTAGGAGGGGGGGCCTACAATGAGCAGTTCTTC
d_gene: -
abundance: few
j_gene: TRBJ2-1
v_gene: TRBV9

CDR3aa: CASSKDRNTEAFF
CDR3nt: TGTGCCAGCAGTAAGGACAGGAACACTGAAGCTTTCTTT
d_gene: -
abundance: once
j_gene: TRBJ1-1
v_gene: TRBV6-4

CDR3aa: CASSQTTGLGGYTF
CDR3nt: TGCGCCAGCAGCCAGACCACAGGGCTGGGAGGCTACACCTTC
d_gene: -
abundance: few
j_gene: TRBJ1-2
v_gene: TRBV5-1

CDR3aa: CASSPLTGGEDYGYTF
CDR3nt: TGTGCCAGCTCACCTCTCACAGGGGGGGAGGACTATGGCTACACCTTC
d_gene: TRBD1
abundance: few
j_gene: TRBJ1-2
v_gene: TRBV18

CDR3aa: CASSSTTGRETQYF
CDR3nt: TGTGCCAGCAGCTCTACCACAGGGCGGGAGACCCAGTACTTC
d_gene: -
abundance: -
j_gene: TRBJ2-5
v_gene: TRBV5-4

CDR3aa: CASPGTGVCREQYF
CDR3nt: TGCGCCAGCCCCGGGACAGGGGTCTGCAGAGAGCAGTACTTC
d_gene: TRBD1
abundance: -
j_gene: TRBJ2-7
v_gene: TRBV10-1

CDR3aa: CSASVGGLSYEQYF
CDR3nt: TGCAGCGCTTCCGTTGGGGGCTTATCCTACGAGCAGTACTTC
d_gene: -
abundance: -
j_gene: TRBJ2-7
v_gene: TRBV29-1

CDR3aa: CASTERGMNYGYTF
CDR3nt: TGTGCCAGCACCGAAAGGGGCATGAACTATGGCTACACCTTC
d_gene: -
abundance: -
j_gene: TRBJ1-2
v_gene: TRBV6-1